This T cell receptor beta chain stems from a study of T cells after yellow fever vaccination. This clonotype was seen a handful of times. They built TCR cDNA with 5'RACE template switching, a step that put in a universal primer site and UMIs. TCRdb re-called the 5' RACE reads with MiXCR, one entry per CDR3 protein. The sample comprises 40,000 or so distinct CDR3 sequences, 6% to 7% of which are singletons, and over 14% rests with the top ten. The clonotype was recovered from a young man who received the YFV17D yellow fever vaccine. The sequencing used CD8+ T cells not binding an NS4B(214-222) dextramer, sorted from PBMCs, collected 45 days after the yellow fever booster vaccination.

Here the CDR3 reads CASSTHVGELFF. CDR3 in DNA: TGTGCCAGCAGTACCCATGTCGGGGAGCTGTTTTTT. The chain is built from TRBV28 and TRBJ2-2, with unresolved D. The CDR3 is 12 residues long. V was clipped by 5 bases and J by 7 bases, with 8 bases between them. Germline V CDR1 and CDR2: MDHEN, SYDVKM. Full variable domain (outside the CDR3, taken from reference TRBV28 and TRBJ2-2): DVKVTQSSRYLVKRTGEKVFLECVQDMDHENMFWYRQDPGLGLRLIYFSYDVKMKEKGDIPEGYSVSREKKERFSLILESASTNQTSMYLCASSTHVGELFFGEGSRLTVL.